These T cell receptor beta chains were read from a single sample in a study of control samples from healthy donors and cancer patients. The assay was immunoSEQ multiplex PCR, and TCRdb's table has in-frame clones only and misses some. In the table there are 100,000 to 150,000 clones, around nine tenths of which are singletons. The sample was blood. These receptors were collected from a man between 18 and 35 years old in good health. Both conserved end residues are part of each CDR3. D genes are given only for firm matches.

j_gene | d_gene | v_gene | CDR3aa
TRBJ1-5 | NA | TRBV6-5 | CATTGNQPQHF
TRBJ2-7 | TRBD1 | TRBV28 | CASSLWGTGVYEQYF
TRBJ1-1 | TRBD1 | TRBV7-2 | CASSLGGDREAFF
TRBJ1-6 | NA | TRBV4-1 | CASSQVSSYNSPLHF
TRBJ2-1 | NA | TRBV20-1 | CSASNPVQGEFF
TRBJ1-2 | NA | TRBV12-3/TRBV12-4 | CASSGTGLGYTF
TRBJ1-1 | NA | TRBV13 | CASSTRVNTEAFF
TRBJ1-5 | TRBD1 | TRBV19 | CASSMSGTGVVHQPQHF
TRBJ2-5 | TRBD1 | TRBV5-6 | CASSSTGVEETQYF
TRBJ1-2 | TRBD1 | TRBV6-2/TRBV6-3 | CASSPAPAGTGAGYTF
TRBJ1-2 | TRBD1 | TRBV28 | CASSLDRGGYTF
TRBJ1-1 | NA | TRBV12-3/TRBV12-4 | CASSLRTDEAFF
TRBJ2-4 | TRBD2 | TRBV5-4 | CASSLGTSVREKNIQYF
TRBJ1-2 | NA | TRBV27 | CASSRGGGGYGYTF
TRBJ1-5 | NA | TRBV2 | CASSPGAISNQPQHF
TRBJ1-4 | TRBD1 | TRBV4-1 | CASSQVASGGEKLFF
TRBJ2-1 | TRBD2 | TRBV24-1 | CATSAGLAGHNEQFF
TRBJ1-1 | NA | TRBV25-1 | CASSGPAGLNTEAFF
TRBJ1-3 | NA | TRBV5-1 | CASSSDGSSGNTIYF
TRBJ1-6 | NA | TRBV7-9 | CASSLSRDSPLHF
TRBJ2-7 | TRBD1 | TRBV2 | CASSSRGTGRGIEQYF
TRBJ1-1 | NA | TRBV28 | CASSRTDMNTEAFF
TRBJ1-1 | NA | TRBV6-5 | CASSRQGITEAFF
TRBJ1-2 | NA | TRBV20-1 | CSANRGYTF
TRBJ2-2 | TRBD2 | TRBV4-3 | CASSQDRLAGANTGELFF
TRBJ2-5 | NA | TRBV9 | CASSVGAIRGGETQYF
TRBJ2-7 | NA | TRBV5-4 | CASSLALGDSYEQYF
TRBJ1-3 | TRBD1 | TRBV10-3 | CAISEGTESSGNTIYF
TRBJ2-5 | NA | TRBV7-2 | CASSPGAQETQYF
TRBJ2-5 | TRBD2 | TRBV7-2 | CASKAGVPETQYF
TRBJ1-2 | NA | TRBV20-1 | CSARARYGYTF